The next 10 T cell receptor beta chains were all read from a single sample in a study of identifying expanded T cells in peripheral blood (dated by TCRdb to between 2018 and 2020). The library was generated by the immunoSEQ multiplex PCR assay. The immuneACCESS repertoire file appears here via TCRdb, limited to in-frame rearrangements. These files lack a portion of the clones; in checked studies, under half of the deficit traces to unresolved V genes, and the cause of the others is not known. The table for this sample lists over 100,000 clones; 88% of them were counted only once. The ten top clones hold 7.5% to 10% of the sample. The sequencing sample was made of blood. The receptors here all came from a person aged 18 to 70 in good health.

The rearrangement links TRBV6-5 to TRBJ2-1; TRBD2 agrees at 8 bases. This CDR3 is 15 amino acids long. Unmatched junction bases numbered 5, after V lost 4 bases and J lost 3 bases. Germline V gene sequence: CDR1 MNHEY, CDR2 SVGAGI. CDR3 in amino acids: CASSFSGTVYNEQFF. The CDR3 DNA follows: TGTGCCAGCAGTTTTAGCGGGACCGTCTACAATGAGCAGTTCTTC.

The V and J genes are TRBV9 and TRBJ2-1, with 7 bases fitting TRBD2. Germline V CDR1 and CDR2: SGDLS, YYNGEE. The CDR3 runs to 14 residues. Trimming took 0 bases from V and 5 from J; bases not matched to a gene: 2. CDR3 DNA sequence: TGTGCCAGCAGCGTAGATGCGGGAGACAATGAGCAGTTCTTC. It translates to CASSVDAGDNEQFF.

The chain uses TRBV5-1 and TRBJ2-7; a possible D gene is TRBD2 (5 bases). V lost 3 bases to trimming and J lost 2 bases, with 15 bases between them. CDR3 length equals 15 residues. The germline V gene has CDR1 SGHRS and CDR2 YFSETQ. CDR3 residues: CASSSEGLKAYEQYF. CDR3 DNA sequence: TGCGCCAGCAGCTCCGAGGGCCTGAAAGCCTACGAGCAGTACTTC.

CDR3 amino acids: CASSPGQGIYNEQFF. CDR3 DNA: TGTGCCAGCTCACCCGGACAGGGGATCTACAATGAGCAGTTCTTC. The V and J genes are TRBV18 and TRBJ2-1; the match to TRBD1 covers 9 bases. The CDR3 is 15 amino acids. Per germline, CDR1 KGHSH and CDR2 LQKENI. V shed 3 bases, J shed 3 bases, and the junction held 3 bases outside the gene matches. The full variable domain, with the rest looked up from reference TRBV18 and TRBJ2-1, is NAGVMQNPRHLVRRRGQEARLRCSPMKGHSHVYWYRQLPEEGLKFMVYLQKENIIDESGMPKERFSAEFPKEGPSILRIQQVVRGDSAAYFCASSPGQGIYNEQFFGPGTRLTVL.

This clone showed up just once. The chain combines TRBV28 with TRBJ1-5; the D is unclear. Trimming left V 3 bases short and J 12 bases short, with 21 bases between. Looked up from germline, CDR1 is MDHEN and CDR2 is SYDVKM. The CDR3 covers 15 residues. CDR3 loop: CASSFPGASSGIQHF. CDR3 in DNA: TGTGCCAGCAGTTTTCCGGGAGCTAGCAGCGGAATCCAGCATTTT.

This clone was picked up one time. The V gene is TRBV7-2, the J gene TRBJ1-3, with TRBD1 as a possible D gene (5 bases). The CDR3 is 14 residues long. The germline V gene has CDR1 SGHTA and CDR2 FQGNSA. V shed 5 bases and J shed 10 bases, with 18 bases lying between them. The CDR3 region is CASSAQEGLGTIYF. The CDR3 region has the DNA TGTGCCAGCAGCGCCCAAGAGGGGCTCGGAACCATATATTTT.

The chain recombines TRBV28 with TRBJ1-2; D is perhaps TRBD1 (6 bases). Trimming removed 5 bases from V and 6 bases from J, with 19 bases in between. The CDR3 covers 15 residues. The germline V gene has CDR1 MDHEN and CDR2 SYDVKM. The CDR3 nucleotides read TGTGCCAGCAGTGCCACAGGGCCCTCGCGGAATGGCTACACCTTC. Amino acids: CASSATGPSRNGYTF.

Written as DNA, the CDR3 is TGTGCCAGCAGCCCTAGAGGGGGACAGGGGGCGGACTATGGCTACACCTTC. It translates to CASSPRGGQGADYGYTF. The rearrangement uses TRBV7-9 and TRBJ1-2, with 12 bases aligning to TRBD1. Looked up from germline, CDR1 is SEHNR and CDR2 is FQNEAQ (reference sequence). Trimming took 5 bases from V and 3 from J; bases not matched to a gene: 10. CDR3 size: 17 residues.

V usage is TRBV7-3 and J usage is TRBJ1-6; maybe TRBD1 (6 bases). Germline V gives CDR1 SGHTA, CDR2 FQGTGA. The ends were cut back, 1 base at V and 5 bases at J, with 15 bases in the middle. This CDR3 spans 17 amino acids. In DNA, the CDR3 is TGTGCCAGCAGCTTAAGGGGGAGGCAGGGGCATAATTCACCCCTCCACTTT. Protein sequence: CASSLRGRQGHNSPLHF. Complete variable domain (other parts from reference TRBV7-3 and TRBJ1-6): GAGVSQTPSNKVTEKGKYVELRCDPISGHTALYWYRQSLGQGPEFLIYFQGTGAADDSGLPNDRFFAVRPEGSVSTLKIQRTERGDSAVYLCASSLRGRQGHNSPLHFGNGTRLTVT.

The J gene is TRBJ2-4, the V gene TRBV7-2, with 12 bases lining up with TRBD1. The CDR3 is 12 amino acids. Germline V gene sequence: CDR1 SGHTA, CDR2 FQGNSA. V was pared by 7 bases and J by 11 bases, with 3 bases of the junction left unmatched. The CDR3 DNA is TGTGCCAGCAAGGGACAGGGGGCTGTTCAGTACTTC. The encoded protein is CASKGQGAVQYF.